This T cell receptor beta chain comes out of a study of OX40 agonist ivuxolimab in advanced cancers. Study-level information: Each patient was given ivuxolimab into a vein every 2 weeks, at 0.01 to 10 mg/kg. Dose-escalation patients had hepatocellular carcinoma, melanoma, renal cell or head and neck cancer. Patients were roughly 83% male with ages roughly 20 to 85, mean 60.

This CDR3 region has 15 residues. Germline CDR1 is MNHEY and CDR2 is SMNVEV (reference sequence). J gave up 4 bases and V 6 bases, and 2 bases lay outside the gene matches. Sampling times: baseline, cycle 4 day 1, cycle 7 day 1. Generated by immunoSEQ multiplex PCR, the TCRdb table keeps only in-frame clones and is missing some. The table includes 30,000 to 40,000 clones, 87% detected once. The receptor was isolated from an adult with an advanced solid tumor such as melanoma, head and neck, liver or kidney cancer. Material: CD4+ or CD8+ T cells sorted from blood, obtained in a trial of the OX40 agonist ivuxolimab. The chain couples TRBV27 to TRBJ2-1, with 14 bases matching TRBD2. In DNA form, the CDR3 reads TGTGCCAGCAGCTGGACTAGCGGGGGGTACAATGAGCAGTTCTTC. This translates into CASSWTSGGYNEQFF.